This record covers a single TCR beta chain. The sample originates from a study of blood T cell repertoires in COVID-19. Study context: Both acute and convalescent COVID-19 samples were obtained from the United States, Italy and Spain.

Seattle patient enrollment occurred during active infection, with longitudinal follow-up thereafter. This table comes from immunoSEQ multiplex PCR, and its TCRdb copy is limited to in-frame clones, with some not included. The table includes around 150,000 clones, 92% detected once. This clonotype was sampled from a man aged 25-45 years with COVID-19, enrolled during active disease. The sequenced sample was peripheral blood.

The CDR3 loop is CASSQDWEQPQHF. Written as DNA, the CDR3 is TGCGCCAGCAGCCAAGATTGGGAGCAGCCCCAGCATTTT. The genes are TRBV4-1 and TRBJ1-5; D not certain. The CDR3 extends over 13 amino acids. Germline V CDR1 and CDR2: MGHRA, YSYEKL. Trimming left V 0 bases short and J 7 bases short, with 7 bases between.